One T cell receptor (beta chain) is described in this entry. Libraries were prepared by immunoSEQ multiplex PCR; TCRdb keeps only in-frame clonotypes and omits some of them. This sample has roughly 150,000 clones, with 85% to 90% found just once. Germline CDR1 SGHVS, CDR2 FNYEAQ. This CDR3 has 16 amino acids. Trimming left V 4 bases short and J 7 bases short, with 19 bases between. The data were obtained in a study of cytomegalovirus exposure and HLA in healthy donors. The receptor's source is a man aged 18 to 29 in good health and CMV-seronegative. The chain carries TRBV7-6 and TRBJ1-4; maybe TRBD1 (6 bases). The material sequenced was PBMCs. CDR3 sequence (DNA): TGTGCCAGCAGCTCGGGAGGGGGAGCGAGCGGTGAAAAACTGTTTTTT. This sequence encodes CASSSGGGASGEKLFF.